The rows below give T cell receptor beta chains drawn from one sample of a study of blood T cell repertoires in COVID-19. Some clones are missing from TCRdb's copy, which holds only in-frame ones; the method was immunoSEQ multiplex PCR. The repertoire has about 210,000 clones, approximately 85% of them found once; the top ten carry roughly 8%. The material sequenced was peripheral blood. The source is a woman aged 50 to 65 with active or convalescent COVID-19. CDR3s include the opening cysteine and the closing phenylalanine or tryptophan. A D gene is named only where the DNA matches it firmly. Clone size appears in some rows only: once, few, many, or a class for an expanded clone.

TRBD2	NA	TRBJ2-1	TRBV27	CASSTARLAGSYNEQFF	TGTGCCAGCAGTACCGCCCGGCTAGCGGGATCCTACAATGAGCAGTTCTTC
NA	NA	TRBJ2-3	TRBV5-1	CASSLAGSDTQYF	TGCGCCAGCAGCTTAGCAGGATCAGATACGCAGTATTTT
NA	NA	TRBJ2-2	TRBV4-1	CASSQEELGTGELFF	TGCGCCAGCAGCCAGGAGGAGCTAGGCACCGGGGAGCTGTTTTTT
TRBD1	NA	TRBJ1-5	TRBV6-2/TRBV6-3	CASSYSITGAQPQHF	TGTGCCAGCAGTTACTCGATCACAGGGGCTCAGCCCCAGCATTTT
NA	NA	TRBJ2-1	TRBV11-2	CASSTRGSSNNEQFF	TGTGCCAGCAGCACCCGAGGGTCTTCGAACAATGAGCAGTTCTTC
TRBD2	NA	TRBJ2-1	TRBV18	CAGGGSLNEQFF	TGTGCCGGCGGGGGATCTCTCAATGAGCAGTTCTTC
TRBD2	NA	TRBJ2-1	TRBV5-1	CASSLLLAGGPDEQFF	TGCGCCAGCAGCTTATTACTAGCGGGAGGGCCGGATGAGCAGTTCTTC
NA	NA	TRBJ2-7	TRBV19	CASTLSLGASYEQYF	TGTGCCAGTACACTGTCTCTGGGCGCCTCCTACGAGCAGTACTTC
TRBD1	once	TRBJ1-3	TRBV2	CASSPGTGSGNTIYF	TGTGCCAGCAGTCCCGGGACAGGCTCTGGAAACACCATATATTTT
TRBD1	NA	TRBJ2-1	TRBV24-1	CATSDPGQAYNEQFF	TGTGCCACCAGTGACCCGGGACAGGCCTACAATGAGCAGTTCTTC
NA	NA	TRBJ1-1	TRBV6-5	CASRSYRDTEAFF	TGTGCCAGCAGATCCTACAGGGACACTGAAGCTTTCTTT
NA	NA	TRBJ1-2	TRBV19	CASRSQAYGYTF	TGTGCCAGTAGAAGTCAGGCCTATGGCTACACCTTC
NA	NA	TRBJ1-2	TRBV5-1	CASSWGGQLAYGYTF	TGCGCCAGCAGCTGGGGTGGACAGCTCGCCTATGGCTACACCTTC
TRBD1	NA	TRBJ1-1	TRBV5-1	CASSAGQAPTEAFF	TGCGCCAGCAGCGCGGGACAGGCGCCCACTGAAGCTTTCTTT
NA	NA	TRBJ2-1	TRBV29-1	CSVFTHSYNEQFF	TGCAGCGTTTTCACTCACTCCTACAATGAGCAGTTCTTC
TRBD1	NA	TRBJ2-2	TRBV5-1	CASILGTGSNGELFF	TGCGCCAGCATTCTCGGGACAGGGTCGAACGGGGAGCTGTTTTTT
NA	NA	TRBJ1-1	TRBV30	CAWSGISGRDTEAFF	TGTGCCTGGAGTGGAATCTCCGGCAGGGACACTGAAGCTTTCTTT
NA	once	TRBJ1-2	TRBV6-5	CASEGRGGYTF	TGTGCCAGCGAGGGCAGGGGTGGCTACACCTTC
NA	once	TRBJ1-2	TRBV27	CASSDWAGNHGYTF	TGTGCCAGCAGCGATTGGGCGGGGAACCATGGCTACACCTTC
NA	NA	TRBJ2-7	TRBV5-6	CASSFGYEQYF	TGTGCCAGCAGCTTCGGCTACGAGCAGTACTTC
NA	NA	TRBJ2-1	TRBV9	CASSVGAGNYNEQFF	TGTGCCAGCAGCGTAGGGGCCGGGAACTACAATGAGCAGTTCTTC
TRBD1	NA	TRBJ1-2	TRBV27	CASTQGAEGYTF	TGTGCCAGCACTCAGGGGGCGGAAGGCTACACCTTC
TRBD2	NA	TRBJ2-2	TRBV19	CASGGRRETTGELFF	TGTGCCAGTGGTGGGAGGCGGGAGACCACCGGGGAGCTGTTTTTT
NA	NA	TRBJ1-5	TRBV21-1	CASSQWGLSNQPQHF	TGTGCCAGCAGTCAATGGGGGCTTAGCAATCAGCCCCAGCATTTT
NA	NA	TRBJ2-1	TRBV10-2	CASYGQNEQFF	TGCGCCAGTTATGGACAGAATGAGCAGTTCTTC
TRBD2	NA	TRBJ2-1	TRBV18	CASSLTSGRPNEQFF	TGTGCCAGCTCACTCACTAGCGGGAGGCCTAATGAGCAGTTCTTC
TRBD1	few	TRBJ2-3	TRBV28	CASHRDRGTDTQYF	TGTGCCAGCCACCGGGACAGGGGCACAGATACGCAGTATTTT
TRBD1	few	TRBJ2-7	TRBV28	CATLFPGGYEQYF	TGTGCCACCCTGTTCCCAGGGGGCTACGAGCAGTACTTC
NA	NA	TRBJ1-3	TRBV6-5	CASNGGLAGNTIYF	TGTGCCAGCAACGGGGGGCTGGCTGGAAACACCATATATTTT
NA	NA	TRBJ2-4	TRBV23-1	CASTPRAGRDVDIQYF	TGCGCCAGCACCCCCCGAGCAGGGCGCGATGTAGACATTCAGTACTTC
NA	NA	TRBJ2-3	TRBV2	CASQRERTDTQYF	TGTGCCAGCCAACGGGAGCGAACAGATACGCAGTATTTT
TRBD1	NA	TRBJ1-1	TRBV5-6	CASSIRDRQNTEAFF	TGTGCCAGCAGCATCCGGGACAGGCAGAACACTGAAGCTTTCTTT
TRBD1	NA	TRBJ1-6	TRBV7-9	CASGIDRGDNSPLHF	TGTGCCAGCGGGATAGACAGGGGAGATAATTCACCCCTCCACTTT
NA	NA	TRBJ2-3	TRBV7-9	CASSSEPDTQYF	TGTGCCAGCAGCTCGGAGCCAGATACGCAGTATTTT
NA	NA	TRBJ2-5	TRBV11-2	CASSPLPQETQYF	TGTGCCAGCAGCCCCCTCCCTCAAGAGACCCAGTACTTC
TRBD1	NA	TRBJ1-1	TRBV28	CASSPRGTGPVNTEAFF	TGTGCCAGCAGTCCCCGAGGGACAGGGCCGGTGAACACTGAAGCTTTCTTT
NA	once	TRBJ1-4	TRBV3-1/TRBV3-2	CASSPTRVATNEKLFF	TGTGCCAGCAGCCCCACCAGGGTAGCAACTAATGAAAAACTGTTTTTT
TRBD1	NA	TRBJ2-3	TRBV19	CASSIGGQGRPDTQYF	TGTGCCAGTAGTATAGGTGGACAGGGACGACCCGATACGCAGTATTTT
TRBD1	NA	TRBJ1-5	TRBV28	CASSLLGTDSNQPQHF	TGTGCCAGCAGTCTCCTAGGGACAGATAGCAATCAGCCCCAGCATTTT
NA	NA	TRBJ2-5	TRBV29-1	CSYLTGQETQYF	TGCAGCTATCTGACAGGTCAAGAGACCCAGTACTTC
NA	NA	TRBJ2-1	TRBV4-1	CASSKHQTREYNEQFF	TGCGCCAGCAGCAAACACCAGACCCGGGAGTACAATGAGCAGTTCTTC
TRBD1	NA	TRBJ1-5	TRBV7-9	CASSETGVNQPQHF	TGTGCCAGCAGCGAAACAGGGGTCAATCAGCCCCAGCATTTT
NA	NA	TRBJ1-2	TRBV13	CASSRRQVLRGYTF	TGTGCCAGCAGTCGTCGACAGGTCCTTCGGGGCTACACCTTC
TRBD2	NA	TRBJ2-3	TRBV5-4	CASSLRTSGSADTQYF	TGTGCCAGCAGCTTAAGAACTAGCGGGAGTGCGGATACGCAGTATTTT
NA	NA	TRBJ2-7	TRBV9	CASSVSSYEQYF	TGTGCCAGCAGCGTATCATCCTACGAGCAGTACTTC
NA	NA	TRBJ2-3	TRBV5-1	CASSLQPGGDTQYF	TGCGCCAGCAGCTTGCAACCGGGTGGGGATACGCAGTATTTT
NA	NA	TRBJ1-3	TRBV3-1/TRBV3-2	CASTRQEVSGNTIYF	TGTGCCAGCACGAGACAGGAGGTCTCTGGAAACACCATATATTTT
NA	once	TRBJ2-3	TRBV12-3/TRBV12-4	CASRQVGTDTQYF	TGTGCCAGCAGACAGGTCGGCACAGATACGCAGTATTTT
TRBD1	NA	TRBJ1-3	TRBV5-6	CASSRTGNYGTIYF	TGTGCCAGCAGCCGGACAGGGAATTATGGCACCATATATTTT
NA	few	TRBJ1-5	TRBV6-5	CASSSGQLNQPQHF	TGTGCCAGCAGTTCAGGACAGTTAAATCAGCCCCAGCATTTT
TRBD2	NA	TRBJ2-1	TRBV11-3	CASSKRSGGAADEQFF	TGTGCCAGCAGCAAAAGAAGCGGGGGGGCCGCTGATGAGCAGTTCTTC